Shown below are 17 T cell receptor beta chains from a single sample sequenced in a study of blood T cell repertoires in COVID-19. Here immunoSEQ multiplex PCR was the method, and the copy in TCRdb shows in-frame clones only, minus some. The sample consists of over 150,000 clones, 84% of them appearing once. Source material: peripheral blood. The receptors derive from a man between 65 and 79 years old with active or convalescent COVID-19.

The CDR3 sequence is CASSLGTDLYEQYF. The CDR3 bases are TGCGCCAGCAGCTTGGGTACAGACCTCTACGAGCAGTACTTC. The chain couples TRBV5-1 to TRBJ2-7; D ambiguous. The CDR3 has 14 residues. Trimming cost V 0 bases and J 3 bases, with 10 bases left between them. CDR1 is SGHRS and CDR2 is YFSETQ in the germline V gene.

The CDR3 bases are TGTGCCAGCAGTCAGGCTGGAGGCGAGCAGTACTTC. This codes for CASSQAGGEQYF. The chain employs TRBV6-6 and TRBJ2-7, with D perhaps TRBD2 (5 bases). With 5 bases removed from V and 6 bases from J, the gap between germline ends came to 11 bases. The CDR3 runs 12 residues. Germline CDR1 and CDR2: MNHNY and SVGAGI (reference sequence).

V gene TRBV7-8 combines with J gene TRBJ1-1; no clear D. Germline CDR1 reads SGHVS; CDR2 reads FQNEAQ. The CDR3 contains 14 residues. Trimming removed 5 bases from V and 4 bases from J, with 14 bases in between. The CDR3 coding sequence is TGTGCCAGCAGCCCCCGCGTTGGGAGCACTGAAGCTTTCTTT. It is translated as CASSPRVGSTEAFF.

The V gene is TRBV18, the J gene TRBJ1-4, with 12 bases fitting TRBD1. Germline CDR1 KGHSH, CDR2 LQKENI. The CDR3 extends over 14 amino acids. The V gene end was trimmed by 6 bases and the J gene end by 8 bases; junction bases not matched to a gene: 4. The CDR3 region has the DNA TGTGCCAGCTCTCCGGGACAGGGGGCGGAAAAACTGTTTTTT. Translation gives CASSPGQGAEKLFF. The complete variable domain, with remaining parts taken from reference TRBV18 and TRBJ1-4, reads NAGVMQNPRHLVRRRGQEARLRCSPMKGHSHVYWYRQLPEEGLKFMVYLQKENIIDESGMPKERFSAEFPKEGPSILRIQQVVRGDSAAYFCASSPGQGAEKLFFGSGTQLSVL.

The CDR3 loop is CASSVALRGNEQFF. CDR3 DNA sequence: TGTGCCAGCAGCGTAGCACTTCGGGGCAATGAGCAGTTCTTC. The J gene is TRBJ2-1, the V gene TRBV9; tentative D call: TRBD2 (5 bases). The germline gives CDR1 SGDLS, CDR2 YYNGEE. The CDR3 totals 14 residues. V was pared by 0 bases and J by 6 bases, with 10 bases between.

The chain is built from TRBV19 and TRBJ2-1, with 9 positions matching TRBD2. The CDR3 has 15 amino acids. From germline, CDR1 is LNHDA and CDR2 SQIVND (reference sequence). The ends lost 4 bases at V and 4 bases at J; junction bases unmatched: 5. CDR3 sequence reads: CASSNPSGMYNEQFF. The CDR3 region has the DNA TGTGCCAGTAGTAATCCTAGCGGGATGTACAATGAGCAGTTCTTC.

This chain uses TRBV9 with TRBJ2-1; D possibly corresponds to TRBD2 (7 bases). CDR3 length equals 16 residues. Germline CDR1 and CDR2: SGDLS and YYNGEE. The V end was cut by 3 bases, the J end by 1 base, with 14 bases between. CDR3 amino acids: CASSEGGTYSYNEQFF. The CDR3, as DNA: TGTGCCAGCAGCGAGGGGGGGACATATTCCTACAATGAGCAGTTCTTC.

This chain uses TRBV18 with TRBJ2-7, with TRBD1 identical over 10 bases. The CDR3 is 15 amino acids. Germline CDR1 is KGHSH and CDR2 is LQKENI. The trim removed 5 bases at V and 1 base at J, leaving 5 bases unmatched. The CDR3 protein is CASSTGQGISYEQYF. The CDR3 region has the DNA TGTGCCAGCTCAACGGGACAGGGGATTTCCTACGAGCAGTACTTC. The full variable domain, its missing parts supplied by reference TRBV18 and TRBJ2-7, is NAGVMQNPRHLVRRRGQEARLRCSPMKGHSHVYWYRQLPEEGLKFMVYLQKENIIDESGMPKERFSAEFPKEGPSILRIQQVVRGDSAAYFCASSTGQGISYEQYFGPGTRLTVT.

J is TRBJ1-2 and V is TRBV28, with 8 bases fitting TRBD1. V was pared by 10 bases and J by 8 bases, with 15 bases of the junction left unmatched. Germline V gene sequence: CDR1 MDHEN, CDR2 SYDVKM. CDR3 length: 14 residues. The CDR3 DNA sequence: TGTGCCACTCCTACCTGGGGCAGGGGGCAAGGCTACACCTTC. This sequence encodes CATPTWGRGQGYTF.

V usage is TRBV29-1 and J usage is TRBJ2-5; D unclear. V dropped 3 bases and J dropped 1 base, with 9 bases sitting between them. This CDR3 has 13 residues. Germline CDR1 reads SQVTM; CDR2 reads ANQGSEA. The CDR3 protein is CSVDQTFQETQYF. The CDR3 nucleotides read TGCAGCGTTGATCAGACTTTCCAAGAGACCCAGTACTTC.

V gene TRBV5-1 combines with J gene TRBJ2-7, with 10 positions matching TRBD1. CDR3 size: 17 residues. The trim removed 1 base at V and 2 bases at J, leaving 9 bases unmatched. Germline loops: CDR1 SGHRS, CDR2 YFSETQ. CDR3 sequence: CASSLTYAGTGAYEQYF. Here the CDR3 DNA reads TGCGCCAGCAGCTTGACCTACGCCGGGACAGGGGCCTACGAGCAGTACTTC. Full variable domain (remainder filled in from reference TRBV5-1 and TRBJ2-7): KAGVTQTPRYLIKTRGQQVTLSCSPISGHRSVSWYQQTPGQGLQFLFEYFSETQRNKGNFPGRFSGRQFSNSRSEMNVSTLELGDSALYLCASSLTYAGTGAYEQYFGPGTRLTVT.

The genes are TRBV4-3 and TRBJ2-2; 9 positions agree with TRBD1. CDR3 length: 17 residues. V lost 0 bases to trimming and J lost 5 bases; unmatched junction nucleotides: 7. The germline CDR1 and CDR2 sequences are LGHNA and YSLEER. Here the CDR3 DNA reads TGCGCCAGCAGCCAAGAGTACGGACAGGGGATTACCGGGGAGCTGTTTTTT. This gives the protein CASSQEYGQGITGELFF.

CDR3 sequence: CASRGQTYSTDTQYF. The DNA for the CDR3 is TGTGCCAGCCGGGGACAGACTTATAGCACAGATACGCAGTATTTT. This sequence joins TRBV6-5 and TRBJ2-3; 7 nucleotides align to TRBD1. V lost 8 bases to trimming and J lost 0 bases; unmatched junction nucleotides: 8. Germline CDR1 reads MNHEY; CDR2 reads SVGAGI. The CDR3 totals 15 residues.

The J gene is TRBJ1-1, the V gene TRBV6-5; 8 bases align to TRBD1. Germline V CDR1 and CDR2: MNHEY, SVGAGI. V dropped 6 bases and J dropped 8; count of bases not matched to a gene: 8. The CDR3 consists of 13 residues. The CDR3 region is CASRLQGAVEAFF. CDR3 DNA: TGTGCCAGCAGGCTTCAGGGGGCAGTCGAAGCTTTCTTT.

The chain joins TRBV4-3 to TRBJ2-7; D perhaps matches TRBD2 (6 bases). CDR1 is LGHNA, CDR2 YSLEER, per germline. There are 14 residues in the CDR3. With 4 bases removed from V and 3 bases from J, the gap between germline ends came to 13 bases. For the CDR3, the DNA is TGCGCCAGCAGCCGAGTGGAGGGCTTCTACGAGCAGTACTTC. This translates into CASSRVEGFYEQYF.

The chain links TRBV29-1 to TRBJ2-1, with a weak D call TRBD1 (5 bases). This CDR3 has 15 residues. Germline CDR1 reads SQVTM; CDR2 reads ANQGSEA. V lost 4 bases and J lost 0, with 13 bases in between. Here the CDR3 DNA reads TGCAGCGTTGGATTGGGGCCTTCCTCCTACAATGAGCAGTTCTTC. It specifies CSVGLGPSSYNEQFF.

V usage is TRBV19 and J usage is TRBJ1-6, with D tentatively TRBD1 (6 bases). Germline values: CDR1 LNHDA, CDR2 SQIVND (reference sequence). The CDR3 is made up of 16 amino acids. V shed 4 bases and J shed 6 bases, with 16 bases lying between them. This chain's CDR3 is CASSTTGQGFNSPLHF. CDR3 sequence (DNA): TGTGCCAGTAGTACTACGGGGCAGGGGTTTAATTCACCCCTCCACTTT.